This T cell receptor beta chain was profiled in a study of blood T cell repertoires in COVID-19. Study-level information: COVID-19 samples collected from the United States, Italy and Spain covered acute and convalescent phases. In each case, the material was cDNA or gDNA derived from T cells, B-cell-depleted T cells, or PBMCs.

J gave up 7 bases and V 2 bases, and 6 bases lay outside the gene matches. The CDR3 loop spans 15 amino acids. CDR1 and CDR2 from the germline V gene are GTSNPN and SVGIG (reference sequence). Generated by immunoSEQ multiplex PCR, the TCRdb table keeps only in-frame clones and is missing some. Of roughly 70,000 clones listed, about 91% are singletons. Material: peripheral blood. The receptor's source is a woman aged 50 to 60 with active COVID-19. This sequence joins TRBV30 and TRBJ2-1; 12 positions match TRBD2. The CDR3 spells CAWSPTSGRGNEQFF. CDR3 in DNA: TGTGCCTGGAGTCCGACTAGCGGGAGAGGGAATGAGCAGTTCTTC.